One and the same sample provided the 27 T cell receptor beta chains below, sequenced in a study of T cell responses to AZD1222 COVID-19 vaccine. The assay was immunoSEQ multiplex PCR, and TCRdb's table has in-frame clones only and misses some. The sample contains some 140,000 clones, roughly 89% of which appear only once. Sample: peripheral blood, taken on day 0 of AZD1222 vaccination. The source is an adult in good health.

This chain joins TRBV3-1 (or the pseudogene TRBV3-2) and TRBJ2-6; the D gene is possibly TRBD1 (6 bases). The V and J ends lost 1 base and 2 bases respectively, with 6 bases between them. Germline V gives CDR1 LGHDT, CDR2 YNNKEL (reference sequence). CDR3 length equals 15 residues. The CDR3 region is CASSQAGAGANVLTF. The CDR3 nucleotides are TGTGCCAGCAGCCAAGCAGGGGCTGGGGCCAACGTCCTGACTTTC.

V is TRBV3-1 (or the pseudogene TRBV3-2) and J is TRBJ2-1; 11 positions match TRBD2. CDR1 is LGHDT and CDR2 is YNNKEL in the germline V gene (reference sequence). With V trimmed by 3 bases and J by 3 bases, 7 bases remained unmatched. This CDR3 is built from 17 residues. DNA of the CDR3: TGTGCCAGCAGCCATGGCCATAGCGGGAGGGACTACAATGAGCAGTTCTTC. Encoded protein: CASSHGHSGRDYNEQFF.

The V call is TRBV29-1, the J call TRBJ2-1; TRBD2 matches 11 bases. Unmatched junction bases numbered 8, after V lost 7 bases and J lost 3 bases. CDR1 SQVTM and CDR2 ANQGSEA come from the germline V gene. CDR3 length equals 15 residues. In DNA form, the CDR3 reads TGCAGCGCCAAACTAGCGGGAGAACTCTACAATGAGCAGTTCTTC. Its protein is CSAKLAGELYNEQFF.

The chain uses TRBV2 and TRBJ1-1, with a tentative D call TRBD1 (5 bases). This CDR3 spans 14 amino acids. Germline loops: CDR1 SNHLY, CDR2 FYNNEI. V lost 7 bases and J 0 bases, leaving 12 bases between the germline ends. CDR3 bases: TGTGCCAGCACCCAACAGGTAATGAACACTGAAGCTTTCTTT. Translated, it gives CASTQQVMNTEAFF.

This chain links TRBV9 with TRBJ1-2; TRBD1 is a possible D gene (6 bases). The germline V and J ends were trimmed by 4 bases and 5 bases, with 12 bases remaining between them. Germline V CDR1 and CDR2: SGDLS, YYNGEE. CDR3 size: 13 residues. This chain's CDR3 is CASSFGQSYGYTF. The CDR3 DNA reads TGTGCCAGCAGCTTCGGACAGTCGTATGGCTACACCTTC.

This sequence joins TRBV28 and TRBJ1-4; TRBD1 agrees at 7 bases. CDR1 is MDHEN, CDR2 SYDVKM, per germline. The V and J ends lost 6 bases and 8 bases, in that order; junction bases with no gene match: 12. The CDR3 contains 15 residues. For the CDR3, the DNA is TGTGCCAGCAGCACCGACAGGGAAAGAGGGGAAAAACTGTTTTTT. This codes for CASSTDRERGEKLFF.

The chain couples TRBV24-1 to TRBJ1-3, with D unclear. V lost 7 bases and J 3 bases, leaving 9 bases between the germline ends. There are 13 residues in the CDR3. The V gene's germline CDR1 is KGHDR and CDR2 SFDVKD. In DNA, the CDR3 is TGTGCCACCAGCCCCCCTGGTGGAAACACCATATATTTT. This encodes CATSPPGGNTIYF.

A single count supports this clone. The CDR3 spells CASSVAGGAGNEQFF. Here the CDR3 DNA reads TGTGCCAGCAGCGTAGCGGGAGGGGCGGGCAATGAGCAGTTCTTC. The rearrangement links TRBV9 to TRBJ2-1, with TRBD2 matching 8 bases. V dropped 0 bases and J dropped 6; count of bases not matched to a gene: 5. Germline assignment: CDR1 SGDLS and CDR2 YYNGEE. This CDR3 spans 15 amino acids. The full variable domain, in which reference TRBV9 and TRBJ2-1 provide the parts outside the CDR3, is DSGVTQTPKHLITATGQRVTLRCSPRSGDLSVYWYQQSLDQGLQFLIQYYNGEERAKGNILERFSAQQFPDLHSELNLSSLELGDSALYFCASSVAGGAGNEQFFGPGTRLTVL.

Many counts were recorded for this clone. Additional DNA sequences in this sample encode the identical CDR3. The rearrangement joins TRBV4-2 to TRBJ1-5, with D tentatively TRBD1 (5 bases). The CDR3 totals 17 residues. Germline CDR1 LGHNA, CDR2 YNFKEQ. V lost 0 bases and J lost 0, with 12 bases in between. This chain's CDR3 is CASSQDLSGYSNQPQHF. CDR3 sequence (DNA): TGTGCCAGCAGCCAAGACCTGTCAGGGTATAGCAATCAGCCCCAGCATTTT.

The chain employs TRBV19 and TRBJ1-6; no reliable D call. The V and J ends lost 1 base and 9 bases respectively, with 7 bases between them. The CDR3 spans 13 residues. Germline CDR1 is LNHDA and CDR2 is SQIVND (reference sequence). The CDR3 here is CASSIVRGSPLHF. In DNA form, the CDR3 reads TGTGCCAGTAGTATAGTACGAGGTTCACCCCTCCACTTT.

The chain carries TRBV2 and TRBJ2-7; maybe TRBD1 (6 bases). V lost 7 bases, J lost 7 bases, and 11 bases lay in between. Germline CDR1 SNHLY, CDR2 FYNNEI. The CDR3 is made up of 11 amino acids. The CDR3 bases are TGTGCCAGCACACAGGGTGGGGAGCAGTACTTC. Translation: CASTQGGEQYF.

The chain has TRBV19 and TRBJ2-7; 7 nucleotides align to TRBD2. CDR3 length equals 14 residues. J gave up 1 base and V 3 bases, and 3 bases lay outside the gene matches. CDR1 is LNHDA and CDR2 is SQIVND in the germline V gene (reference sequence). Written as DNA, the CDR3 is TGTGCCAGTAGTATCGGCGGGAGATCCTACGAGCAGTACTTC. Translation gives CASSIGGRSYEQYF.

The chain has TRBV5-1 and TRBJ1-2, with 8 bases aligning to TRBD1. CDR3 length equals 15 residues. Per germline, CDR1 SGHRS and CDR2 YFSETQ. V shed 0 bases and J 8 bases; nucleotides not matched to a gene: 9. DNA for the CDR3: TGCGCCAGCAGCTTGGAATCGTTCAGGGGGCGAGGCTACACCTTC. Its protein product is CASSLESFRGRGYTF.

This rearrangement joins TRBV7-3 to TRBJ1-1; maybe TRBD1 (5 bases). The CDR3 is made up of 16 amino acids. V was cut by 5 bases and J by 5 bases, with 21 bases left in between. In germline, CDR1 is SGHTA, CDR2 FQGTGA. The CDR3 spells CASSPTGGGAGTEAFF. In nucleotides, the CDR3 is TGTGCCAGCAGCCCTACGGGGGGAGGGGCCGGTACTGAAGCTTTCTTT. Variable domain in full (rest from reference TRBV7-3 and TRBJ1-1): GAGVSQTPSNKVTEKGKYVELRCDPISGHTALYWYRQSLGQGPEFLIYFQGTGAADDSGLPNDRFFAVRPEGSVSTLKIQRTERGDSAVYLCASSPTGGGAGTEAFFGQGTRLTVV.

V gene TRBV4-2 combines with J gene TRBJ2-7, with 13 bases aligning to TRBD2. Per germline, CDR1 LGHNA and CDR2 YNFKEQ. The V and J ends lost 1 base and 5 bases, in that order; junction bases with no gene match: 5. The CDR3 has 16 amino acids. The CDR3 DNA sequence: TGTGCCAGCAGCCAAGTTTTCGGACTAGCGGGAGACGAGCAGTACTTC. Translation: CASSQVFGLAGDEQYF.

The CDR3 here is CASSMAQNQPQHF. The CDR3 DNA reads as TGTGCCAGTAGTATGGCGCAAAATCAGCCCCAGCATTTT. The chain combines TRBV19 with TRBJ1-5; unclear D gene. Germline CDR1 is LNHDA and CDR2 is SQIVND (reference sequence). This CDR3 spans 13 amino acids. V was shortened by 3 bases and J by 4 bases, with 7 bases between the two germline ends.

The chain carries TRBV12-3 or TRBV12-4 and TRBJ1-1; D is ambiguous. CDR3 length equals 13 residues. V was cut by 3 bases and J by 0 bases, with 5 bases left in between. CDR3 protein: CASSLEMNTEAFF. CDR3 sequence (DNA): TGTGCCAGCAGTTTGGAGATGAACACTGAAGCTTTCTTT.

CDR3 DNA sequence: TGCGCCAGCAGCTTGGTACTAGCGGGAGCCGGGGAGCTGTTTTTT. It encodes CASSLVLAGAGELFF. This chain joins TRBV5-1 and TRBJ2-2, with 11 bases matching TRBD2. Germline V CDR1 and CDR2: SGHRS, YFSETQ. V was clipped by 0 bases and J by 6 bases; unmatched bases: 1. CDR3 length: 15 residues.

This chain joins TRBV4-2 and TRBJ2-4; tentatively, D is TRBD2 (5 bases). The germline CDR1 and CDR2 sequences are LGHNA and YNFKEQ. Trimming removed 0 bases from V and 0 bases from J, with 15 bases in between. This CDR3 spans 18 amino acids. The chain's CDR3 is CASSQDLGRAIAKNIQYF. CDR3 in DNA: TGTGCCAGCAGCCAAGATCTAGGGCGGGCCATAGCCAAAAACATTCAGTACTTC.

The chain employs TRBV27 and TRBJ2-3; D is possibly TRBD1 (6 bases). Germline V gene sequence: CDR1 MNHEY, CDR2 SMNVEV (reference sequence). Between the trimmed V and J ends, which lost 5 bases and 1 base, there was a span of 16 bases. The length of the CDR3 is 16 residues. The CDR3 region has the DNA TGTGCCAGCAGTCCCTCACCCAGGGGAGGCACAGATACGCAGTATTTT. This encodes CASSPSPRGGTDTQYF.

This clone was observed a single time. The rearrangement joins TRBV5-4 to TRBJ1-1; a weak D match, TRBD1 (6 bases). The CDR3 runs to 16 residues. V was shortened by 2 bases and J by 2 bases, with 16 bases between the two germline ends. CDR1 is SGHNT, CDR2 YYREEE, per germline (reference sequence). The CDR3 region is CASSFEKTGRNTEAFF. CDR3 bases: TGTGCCAGCAGCTTCGAAAAGACAGGCCGTAACACTGAAGCTTTCTTT. The full variable domain, completed using reference TRBV5-4 and TRBJ1-1, is ETGVTQSPTHLIKTRGQQVTLRCSSQSGHNTVSWYQQALGQGPQFIFQYYREEENGRGNFPPRFSGLQFPNYSSELNVNALELDDSALYLCASSFEKTGRNTEAFFGQGTRLTVV.

Written as DNA, the CDR3 is TGCGCCAGCAGCTCCCGGGAGGGACAGGGGAGAGGCGAGCAGTACTTC. Its translation: CASSSREGQGRGEQYF. The genes are TRBV5-1 and TRBJ2-7, with 10 bases fitting TRBD1. This CDR3 comprises 16 residues. V lost 3 bases and J lost 6; bases outside the gene matches: 12. Per the germline V gene, CDR1 is SGHRS and CDR2 is YFSETQ. The whole variable domain, remainder taken from reference TRBV5-1 and TRBJ2-7, is KAGVTQTPRYLIKTRGQQVTLSCSPISGHRSVSWYQQTPGQGLQFLFEYFSETQRNKGNFPGRFSGRQFSNSRSEMNVSTLELGDSALYLCASSSREGQGRGEQYFGPGTRLTVT.

The chain is built from TRBV5-5 and TRBJ1-2, with D maybe TRBD1 (5 bases). Trimming removed 3 bases from V and 3 bases from J, with 15 bases in between. This CDR3 is built from 15 residues. Per the germline V gene, CDR1 is SGHKS and CDR2 is YYEKEE (reference sequence). CDR3: CASSSRWGKDYGYTF. CDR3 bases: TGTGCCAGCAGCTCACGGTGGGGGAAGGACTATGGCTACACCTTC.

This clone was observed a handful of times. The V and J genes are TRBV24-1 and TRBJ2-1; D gene uncertain. Trimming pared 3 bases from V and 3 bases from J, leaving 17 bases between. Germline V gene sequence: CDR1 KGHDR, CDR2 SFDVKD. The CDR3 runs to 17 residues. Here the CDR3 reads CATSDPWSETFYNEQFF. The CDR3 region has the DNA TGTGCCACCAGTGATCCTTGGTCGGAGACATTCTACAATGAGCAGTTCTTC.

The genes are TRBV7-9 and TRBJ2-5; TRBD1 agrees at 9 bases. The germline gives CDR1 SEHNR, CDR2 FQNEAQ (reference sequence). Trimming removed 7 bases from V and 2 bases from J; junction bases left unmatched: 20. The CDR3 runs to 19 residues. The CDR3 reads CASTPDNRGLDWTQETQYF. Written as DNA, the CDR3 is TGTGCCAGCACCCCAGATAACAGGGGGCTGGATTGGACTCAAGAGACCCAGTACTTC.

This clone has just one count. The chain combines TRBV5-1 with TRBJ2-1; weak D call: TRBD2 (6 bases). The germline V gene has CDR1 SGHRS and CDR2 YFSETQ. The V gene lost 3 bases and the J gene lost 0 bases, with 13 bases spanning the gap. The CDR3 length is 16 residues. The chain's CDR3 is CASSSPGVGSYNEQFF. CDR3 DNA sequence: TGCGCCAGCAGCTCACCGGGAGTCGGCTCCTACAATGAGCAGTTCTTC.

A single count supports this clone. The V call is TRBV6-5, the J call TRBJ1-1; D may be TRBD1 (6 bases). The V gene's germline CDR1 is MNHEY and CDR2 SVGAGI. Trimming left V 6 bases short and J 0 bases short, with 11 bases between. This CDR3 is 14 amino acids long. CDR3 sequence: CASSYGTLNTEAFF. The CDR3 DNA is TGTGCCAGCAGCTACGGGACATTGAACACTGAAGCTTTCTTT.